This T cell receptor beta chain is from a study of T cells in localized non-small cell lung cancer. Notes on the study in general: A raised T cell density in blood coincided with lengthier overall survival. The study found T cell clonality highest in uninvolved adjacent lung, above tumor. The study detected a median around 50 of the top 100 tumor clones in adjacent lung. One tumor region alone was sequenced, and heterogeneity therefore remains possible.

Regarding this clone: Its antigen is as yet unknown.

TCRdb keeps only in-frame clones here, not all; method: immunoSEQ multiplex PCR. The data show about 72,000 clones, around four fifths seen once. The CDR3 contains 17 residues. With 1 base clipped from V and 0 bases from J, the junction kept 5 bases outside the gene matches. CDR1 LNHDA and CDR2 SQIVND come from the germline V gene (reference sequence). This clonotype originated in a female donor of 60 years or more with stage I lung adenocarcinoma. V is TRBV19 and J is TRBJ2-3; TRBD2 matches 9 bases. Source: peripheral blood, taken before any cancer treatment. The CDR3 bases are TGTGCCAGTAGTATAGGGCGAACTAGCGGGAGCACAGATACGCAGTATTTT. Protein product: CASSIGRTSGSTDTQYF.